This T cell receptor (beta chain) was captured by sequencing in a study of molecular identifiers for immune sequencing clone quantification. TCRdb called the PCR reads again in MiXCR, with one record for every CDR3 protein. The data contain approximately 550,000 distinct CDR3 sequences, about 26% of them singletons. Libraries of naive CD8 cells were prepared from around 20,000 to 990,000 sorted cells using 10%, 30% or 50% RNA. The CDR3 is 16 residues long. Germline CDR1 reads MGHRA; CDR2 reads YSYEKL. With 4 bases clipped from V and 4 bases from J, the junction kept 11 bases outside the gene matches.

This chain connects TRBV4-1 to TRBJ2-7, with 9 bases aligning to TRBD1. The receptor comes from a human donor in good health. Some libraries in this study had Jurkat cell RNA spiked in. Material: naive CD8+ T cells from blood, with Jurkat cell RNA spiked in. The sample's subset: FACS-sorted CD8+CD4-CCR7+CD45RA+ naive T cells. The CDR3 coding sequence is TGCGCCAGCAGCCGCAAGGGCGGGACAGGGAAGTACGAGCAGTACTTC. Translating gives CASSRKGGTGKYEQYF.